Following are 32 T cell receptor beta chains from one sample sequenced in a study of T-cell reconstitution after alpha-beta-depleted transplantation in children. Preparation of the TCRbeta library used unique molecular identifiers. MiXCR was run by TCRdb on the PCR reads, yielding one entry per CDR3 protein. Counted here are under 300,000 distinct CDR3 sequences, 9.7% occurring once; the ten biggest clones make up approximately 5%. The specimen was PBMCs from the stem cell graft donor, collected from the stem cell graft. These receptors all stem from a human donor who donated a stem cell graft to a child with SCID.

Only a few counts were recorded for this clonotype. This chain uses TRBV4-2 with TRBJ2-1; D is unresolved. V was cut by 0 bases and J by 3 bases, with 15 bases left in between. In germline, CDR1 is LGHNA, CDR2 YNFKEQ. There are 17 residues in the CDR3. The CDR3 loop reads CASSQDPRVGLYNEQFF. DNA of the CDR3: TGTGCCAGCAGCCAAGATCCCCGGGTCGGCCTCTACAATGAGCAGTTCTTC.

This clonotype was detected many times. The CDR3 nucleotides read TGTGCCAGCAGCTTCGCCACCTACAGGGTCGGCTACACCTTC. This sequence encodes CASSFATYRVGYTF. The V and J genes are TRBV13 and TRBJ1-2; D perhaps matches TRBD1 (6 bases). V shed 3 bases and J shed 8 bases, with 16 bases lying between them. Germline assignment: CDR1 PRHDT and CDR2 FYEKMQ (reference sequence). The CDR3 contains 14 residues.

The sample holds many counts of this clonotype. The chain joins TRBV9 to TRBJ2-3; 8 bases line up with TRBD1. Germline-derived CDR1 and CDR2 are SGDLS and YYNGEE. J lost 4 bases, V lost 2 bases, and 6 bases had no gene match. CDR3 length: 15 amino acids. The CDR3 bases are TGTGCCAGCAGCGTGTTCGACAGGGGAGCAGATACGCAGTATTTT. Amino acids: CASSVFDRGADTQYF.

The rearrangement links TRBV19 to TRBJ1-1; possible D gene TRBD1, 5 bases. This CDR3 is 15 amino acids long. CDR1 LNHDA and CDR2 SQIVND come from the germline V gene (reference sequence). The V end was cut by 4 bases, the J end by 3 bases, with 15 bases between. CDR3 residues: CASSTAGGGDTEAFF. CDR3 in DNA: TGTGCCAGTAGTACCGCGGGGGGTGGGGACACTGAAGCTTTCTTT. The whole variable domain, filled in from reference TRBV19 and TRBJ1-1, reads DGGITQSPKYLFRKEGQNVTLSCEQNLNHDAMYWYRQDPGQGLRLIYYSQIVNDFQKGDIAEGYSVSREKKESFPLTVTSAQKNPTAFYLCASSTAGGGDTEAFFGQGTRLTVV.

The table lists this clonotype with a few counts. The rearrangement joins TRBV5-1 to TRBJ1-4, with a possible D match to TRBD1 (5 bases). Trimming left V 0 bases short and J 3 bases short, with 9 bases between. Germline V CDR1 and CDR2: SGHRS, YFSETQ. CDR3 length: 15 residues. This CDR3 is CASSLEDTSNEKLFF. Here the CDR3 DNA reads TGCGCCAGCAGCTTGGAGGACACCTCTAATGAAAAACTGTTTTTT.

This clonotype has at least ten counts. V gene TRBV20-1 combines with J gene TRBJ2-7; no clear D gene. The germline CDR1 and CDR2 sequences are DFQATT and SNEGSKA (reference sequence). The V and J ends lost 3 bases and 4 bases respectively, with 4 bases between them. This CDR3 spans 10 amino acids. The CDR3 protein is CSASGYEQYF. The CDR3 nucleotides are TGCAGTGCTAGCGGGTACGAGCAGTACTTC.

Remarks on this clonotype: One junction end does not reproduce the germline sequence, and a read error may be involved. The chain carries TRBV10-3 and TRBJ2-7; no reliable D call. The CDR3 covers 12 residues. The V gene's germline CDR1 is ENHRY and CDR2 SYGVKD. CDR3 bases: TGTGCCATCAGCAATAGCAGCTACGCGCAGTACTTC. It yields the protein CAISNSSYAQYF.

This clonotype was picked up many times. The chain employs TRBV3-1 and TRBJ2-5; D may be TRBD1 (5 bases). This CDR3 has 14 amino acids. From germline, CDR1 is LGHDT and CDR2 YNNKEL (reference sequence). V shed 5 bases and J shed 5 bases, with 15 bases lying between them. The CDR3 sequence: CASSGASGWETQYF. The CDR3 coding sequence is TGTGCCAGCAGCGGGGCTTCTGGCTGGGAGACCCAGTACTTC.

In this sample, this clonotype turned up many times. The V call is TRBV7-6, the J call TRBJ2-3; D call uncertain. The CDR3 contains 14 residues. Deletions cut 4 bases from V and 4 bases from J, with 12 bases between. CDR1 SGHVS and CDR2 FNYEAQ come from the germline V gene. The CDR3 spells CASSSPNRADTQYF. The CDR3 DNA is TGTGCCAGCAGCTCGCCCAATCGGGCAGATACGCAGTATTTT.

This clonotype was detected many times. The J gene is TRBJ1-5, the V gene TRBV10-3, with 7 bases matching TRBD1. Germline values: CDR1 ENHRY, CDR2 SYGVKD. The CDR3 length is 14 residues. V shed 6 bases and J 2 bases; nucleotides not matched to a gene: 4. CDR3 DNA: TGTGCCATCAGGAATGACAGGGGCAATCAGCCCCAGCATTTT. Protein: CAIRNDRGNQPQHF.

This clonotype has just a few counts. The V call is TRBV6-5, the J call TRBJ1-6, with D unresolved. Germline V gene sequence: CDR1 MNHEY, CDR2 SVGAGI. Trimming took off 1 base at V and 9 bases at J, with 19 bases between the two ends. This CDR3 has 17 residues. The CDR3 DNA is TGTGCCAGCAGTTACTACCAGACCAGTTTAGGAGGTTCACCCCTCCACTTT. Its protein is CASSYYQTSLGGSPLHF.

Many counts were recorded for this clonotype. The CDR3 DNA follows: TGTGCCAGCAGCTTGGGGGGCGAAAACACAGATACGCAGTATTTT. This encodes CASSLGGENTDTQYF. The chain carries TRBV5-5 and TRBJ2-3; tentatively, D is TRBD1 (5 bases). The CDR3 is 15 amino acids. V gave up 0 bases and J gave up 2 bases, with 10 bases separating them. Looked up from germline, CDR1 is SGHKS and CDR2 is YYEKEE (reference sequence).

This clonotype was recorded many times. CDR3 sequence (DNA): TGCAGTGCTGGGGGGTCTAGGGTGTACCAAGAGACCCAGTACTTC. Its translation: CSAGGSRVYQETQYF. The genes are TRBV20-1 and TRBJ2-5; the D gene is possibly TRBD2 (6 bases). The germline CDR1 and CDR2 sequences are DFQATT and SNEGSKA (reference sequence). The CDR3 has 15 amino acids. V was trimmed by 5 bases and J by 0 bases, leaving 16 bases between them.

This clonotype was picked up many times. V usage is TRBV25-1 and J usage is TRBJ1-6; 7 bases agree with TRBD1. Trimming cost V 2 bases and J 10 bases; bases outside gene matches: 8. The CDR3 contains 15 residues. CDR1 is MGHDK and CDR2 is SYGVNS in the germline V gene. The CDR3 loop is CASSEAGQPTSPLHF. As DNA, the CDR3 is TGTGCCAGCAGTGAAGCGGGACAGCCGACCTCACCCCTCCACTTT.

The table lists this clonotype with many counts. The chain carries TRBV6-5 and TRBJ2-3; TRBD2 might be the D (5 bases). The CDR3 has 13 residues. The germline V gene has CDR1 MNHEY and CDR2 SVGAGI. Trimming stripped 5 bases from V and 3 bases from J, with 9 bases between. CDR3 in DNA: TGTGCCAGCAGTCAGCCGGGAACAGATACGCAGTATTTT. Amino acid sequence: CASSQPGTDTQYF.

Many counts were recorded for this clonotype. The chain has TRBV6-1 and TRBJ2-1; D not certain. V was shortened by 5 bases and J by 4 bases, with 15 bases between the two germline ends. The V gene's germline CDR1 is MNHNS and CDR2 SASEGT. This CDR3 is built from 15 residues. CDR3 nucleotides: TGTGCCAGCAGTCCCTGGCTCAAAGCGTACAATGAGCAGTTCTTC. Translated, it gives CASSPWLKAYNEQFF.

This clonotype was found many times. CDR3 in amino acids: CASSPLKGGGADTQYF. The CDR3 DNA sequence: TGTGCCAGCAGTCCCCTGAAGGGGGGCGGGGCAGATACGCAGTATTTT. This rearrangement joins TRBV6-1 to TRBJ2-3; D tentatively reads TRBD1 or TRBD2 (6 bases each). Germline CDR1 MNHNS, CDR2 SASEGT. V lost 5 bases to trimming and J lost 4 bases, with 19 bases between them. This CDR3 contains 16 residues.

This clonotype was observed at least ten times. The CDR3 spells CASSLAAGAPTDTQYF. CDR3 DNA: TGCGCCAGCAGCTTGGCAGCGGGGGCGCCCACAGATACGCAGTATTTT. The chain employs TRBV5-1 and TRBJ2-3, with 8 positions matching TRBD2. V gave up 0 bases and J gave up 2 bases; unmatched junction bases: 5. CDR3 size: 16 residues. Germline loops: CDR1 SGHRS, CDR2 YFSETQ.

This clonotype appeared many times. The chain has TRBV6-5 and TRBJ2-1; the D call may be TRBD1 or TRBD2 (5 bases each). Germline V lookup: CDR1 MNHEY, CDR2 SVGAGI. Trimming took off 4 bases at V and 4 bases at J, with 17 bases between the two ends. This CDR3 contains 16 residues. This chain's CDR3 is CASSFSGTVRYNEQFF. The CDR3 DNA follows: TGTGCCAGCAGTTTCTCCGGGACCGTTAGATACAATGAGCAGTTCTTC.

In its sample, this clonotype was seen many times. The chain couples TRBV3-1 to TRBJ1-1, with a weak D call TRBD1 (5 bases). This CDR3 is 14 amino acids long. The germline gives CDR1 LGHDT, CDR2 YNNKEL (reference sequence). The ends were cut back, 1 base at V and 4 bases at J, with 10 bases in the middle. The CDR3: CASSQAGLGTEAFF. DNA of the CDR3: TGTGCCAGCAGCCAAGCAGGGTTGGGCACTGAAGCTTTCTTT.

This clonotype was seen at least ten times. The chain employs TRBV7-2 and TRBJ2-4, with TRBD2 as a possible D gene (5 bases). V shed 5 bases and J shed 5 bases, with 10 bases lying between them. The CDR3 is made up of 13 amino acids. Germline CDR1 reads SGHTA; CDR2 reads FQGNSA. The CDR3 loop is CASSLEVENIQYF. In DNA form, the CDR3 reads TGTGCCAGCAGCCTGGAGGTTGAAAACATTCAGTACTTC.

About this clonotype: A read error is possible here, since a much larger clone lies one base away. CDR3 sequence reads: CASSSGQPTGDLFF. CDR3 sequence (DNA): TGTGCCAGCAGCTCGGGACAGCCCACCGGGGATCTGTTTTTT. The chain is built from TRBV7-6 and TRBJ2-2; TRBD1 matches 7 bases. The CDR3 extends over 14 amino acids. The germline CDR1 and CDR2 sequences are SGHVS and FNYEAQ.

Details on this clonotype: At one end the junction does not follow the germline gene, possibly because of a read error. This sequence joins TRBV20-1 and TRBJ2-5; D is possibly TRBD2 (5 bases). Germline V gene data show CDR1 as DFQATT and CDR2 as SNEGSKA (reference sequence). This CDR3 is 13 amino acids long. CDR3 in DNA: TGCAGTGCCGGAGGACCATTCGAAGAGACCGAGTACTTC. This gives the protein CSAGGPFEETEYF.

V usage is TRBV7-2 and J usage is TRBJ1-1; D perhaps matches TRBD1 (6 bases). From germline, CDR1 is SGHTA and CDR2 FQGNSA. Deletions cut 4 bases from V and 6 bases from J, with 12 bases between. This CDR3 has 13 residues. DNA of the CDR3: TGTGCCAGCAGCTCCAGGGGAATTTCTGAAGCTTTCTTT. This codes for CASSSRGISEAFF.

In this sample, this clonotype turned up many times. The chain employs TRBV20-1 and TRBJ2-5; D not certain. Germline lookup yields CDR1 DFQATT and CDR2 SNEGSKA (reference sequence). V was cut by 8 bases and J by 0 bases, with 7 bases left in between. The CDR3 is 11 amino acids. For the CDR3, the DNA is TGCAGTCTTCTCTACCAAGAGACCCAGTACTTC. It translates to CSLLYQETQYF.

This clonotype showed up many times. The gene calls are TRBV2 and TRBJ2-5, with 13 bases lining up with TRBD2. The ends lost 5 bases at V and 2 bases at J; junction bases unmatched: 2. Germline lookup yields CDR1 SNHLY and CDR2 FYNNEI. The CDR3 covers 15 residues. The CDR3 bases are TGTGCCAGCAGTCCGACTAGCGGGGGGCAAGAGACCCAGTACTTC. Its protein is CASSPTSGGQETQYF.

The sample holds many counts of this clonotype. This chain links TRBV5-1 with TRBJ2-2; D is unresolved. This CDR3 region has 13 residues. Trimming cost V 0 bases and J 7 bases, with 7 bases left between them. Looked up from germline, CDR1 is SGHRS and CDR2 is YFSETQ. The CDR3 protein is CASSLEGIGELFF. The CDR3 nucleotides are TGCGCCAGCAGCTTGGAGGGCATCGGGGAGCTGTTTTTT.

This clonotype was found many times. The chain is built from TRBV5-1 and TRBJ2-2; D may be TRBD2 (6 bases). Germline assignment: CDR1 SGHRS and CDR2 YFSETQ. This CDR3 is built from 15 residues. V lost 0 bases and J lost 5, with 11 bases in between. The CDR3 region is CASSLAGVSTGELFF. In DNA form, the CDR3 reads TGCGCCAGCAGCTTGGCGGGGGTCTCGACCGGGGAGCTGTTTTTT.

This clonotype appeared many times. CDR3 DNA: TGTGCCAGCAGCCCCAAATCAGGGACTAGCGGACCACGGAGCTCCTACAATGAGCAGTTCTTC. Its translation: CASSPKSGTSGPRSSYNEQFF. The J gene is TRBJ2-1, the V gene TRBV21-1; the table assigns TRBD2, which was not confirmed against the DNA. TRBV21-1 has pseudogene status. There are 21 residues in the CDR3.

The sample holds one count of this clonotype. This clone may be a read error of a much larger clone one base away. The gene calls are TRBV12-3 or TRBV12-4 and TRBJ2-7, with TRBD2 matching 10 bases. The CDR3 is 19 amino acids. Here the CDR3 DNA reads TGTACCAGCAGGGGACCGGGACTAGCGCCGCGCCGTAACTCCTACGAGCAGTACTTC. Its protein product is CTSRGPGLAPRRNSYEQYF.

V gene TRBV18 combines with J gene TRBJ1-3; TRBD1 matches 10 bases. The germline V gene encodes CDR1 KGHSH and CDR2 LQKENI. The ends lost 3 bases at V and 1 base at J; junction bases unmatched: 3. This CDR3 is built from 16 residues. For the CDR3, the DNA is TGTGCCAGCTCACCGCAGGGACAGGGGTCTGGAAACACCATATATTTT. This gives the protein CASSPQGQGSGNTIYF.

The chain recombines TRBV7-6 with TRBJ2-1, with 16 bases identical to TRBD2. This CDR3 region has 21 residues. Unmatched junction bases numbered 19, after V lost 2 bases and J lost 9 bases. Germline loops: CDR1 SGHVS, CDR2 FNYEAQ. This CDR3 is CASSLRNGTSGGAARVGEQFF. CDR3 coding DNA: TGTGCCAGCAGCTTACGCAACGGGACTAGCGGGGGGGCCGCTAGGGTCGGTGAGCAGTTCTTC.